This T cell receptor (beta chain) was found in a study of PD-L1 blockade in urothelial cancer. Study-level background: About nine tenths of the roughly 30 patients were men whose urothelial cancer was bladder-origin. A median blood sample held roughly 150,000 T cells and under 85,000 unique TCRs.

The CDR3 covers 15 residues. The V gene end was trimmed by 0 bases and the J gene end by 8 bases; junction bases not matched to a gene: 7. The V gene's germline CDR1 is KGHSH and CDR2 LQKENI. Assay: immunoSEQ multiplex PCR; the TCRdb copy retains only in-frame clones and omits some. The sample consists of about 84,000 clones, roughly 82% of them appearing once. The chain carries TRBV18 and TRBJ2-3; the match to TRBD2 covers 8 bases. The source of this sequence is a man in his 70s with urothelial cancer. Specimen: PBMCs, collected around atezolizumab (anti-PD-L1) treatment. This CDR3 reads CASSPPGLGLGTQYF. As DNA, the CDR3 is TGTGCCAGCTCACCACCGGGACTAGGACTCGGTACGCAGTATTTT.